This T cell receptor beta chain comes out of a study of response to subunit inactivated influenza vaccine. Regarding the study as a whole: Few additional T cells are recruited per seasonal influenza vaccination, authors suggested.

This clonotype was observed a few times. Its antigen remains unknown. A single record per CDR3 protein comes from TCRdb applying MiXCR to the RT-PCR reads. This sample has around 710,000 distinct CDR3 sequences, with roughly 14% found just once. Sequences were derived from PBMCs from blood, sampled 14 days before vaccination. This receptor was obtained from a man aged 45-60 years who received an inactivated influenza vaccine.

The CDR3 nucleotides read TGCAGGGTTGAGGGGACCCATCCGAGTGGCACAGATACGCAGTATTTT. Encoded protein: CRVEGTHPSGTDTQYF. V is TRBV20-1 and J is TRBJ2-3; D tentatively reads TRBD1 or TRBD2 (5 bases each). Germline V CDR1 and CDR2: DFQATT, SNEGSKA (reference sequence). The CDR3 sequence is 16 residues long.